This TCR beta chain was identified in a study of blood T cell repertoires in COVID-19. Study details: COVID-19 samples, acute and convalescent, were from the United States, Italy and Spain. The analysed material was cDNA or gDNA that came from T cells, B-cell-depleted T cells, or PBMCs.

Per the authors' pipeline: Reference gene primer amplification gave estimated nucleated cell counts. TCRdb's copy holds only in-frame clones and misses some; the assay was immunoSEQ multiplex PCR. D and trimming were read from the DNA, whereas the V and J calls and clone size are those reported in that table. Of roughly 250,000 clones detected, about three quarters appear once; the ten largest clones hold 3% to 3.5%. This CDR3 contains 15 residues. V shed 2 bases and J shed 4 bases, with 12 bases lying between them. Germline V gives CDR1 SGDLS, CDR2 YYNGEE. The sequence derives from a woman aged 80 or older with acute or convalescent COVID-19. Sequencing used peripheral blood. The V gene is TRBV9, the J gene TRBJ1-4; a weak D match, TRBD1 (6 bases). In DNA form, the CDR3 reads TGTGCCAGCAGCGTTGGACAGAACCTTAATGAAAAACTGTTTTTT. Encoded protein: CASSVGQNLNEKLFF.